Shown below are 25 T cell receptor beta chains from a single sample sequenced in a study of blood T cell repertoires in COVID-19. Method: immunoSEQ multiplex PCR; TCRdb's copy keeps in-frame clones and lacks some. The sample lists about 100,000 clones, roughly nine tenths seen once, with roughly 2.1% in the top ten. Sequencing used peripheral blood. The receptors come from a man aged 45-65 years with active COVID-19.

The rearrangement joins TRBV24-1 to TRBJ2-3, with 14 bases matching TRBD2. Germline assignment: CDR1 KGHDR and CDR2 SFDVKD. This CDR3 comprises 18 residues. V was pared by 7 bases and J by 2 bases, with 10 bases of the junction left unmatched. CDR3 coding DNA: TGTGCCACCAGGCTCCGACTAGCGGGAGGGCCCGCCACAGATACGCAGTATTTT. Translated: CATRLRLAGGPATDTQYF.

The V call is TRBV6-5, the J call TRBJ1-6; TRBD1 matches at 9 bases. Germline V gene lookup returns CDR1 MNHEY and CDR2 SVGAGI. The V gene end was trimmed by 5 bases and the J gene end by 5 bases; junction bases not matched to a gene: 1. CDR3 size: 14 residues. The DNA for the CDR3 is TGTGCCAGCAGTCGGACAGGGGATAATTCACCCCTCCACTTT. Its protein is CASSRTGDNSPLHF.

CDR3: CAIKSTSAYQETQYF. The CDR3 DNA is TGTGCCATTAAATCCACTAGCGCCTATCAAGAGACCCAGTACTTC. This chain links TRBV3-1 (or the pseudogene TRBV3-2) with TRBJ2-5, with 7 bases fitting TRBD2. The CDR3 loop spans 15 amino acids. Looked up from germline, CDR1 is LGHDT and CDR2 is YNNKEL (reference sequence). V dropped 10 bases and J dropped 2; count of bases not matched to a gene: 13.

The CDR3 DNA is TGTGCCAGCAGCCAACCTTTGGGACATACCTACAATGAGCAGTTCTTC. Its translation: CASSQPLGHTYNEQFF. The chain employs TRBV11-1 and TRBJ2-1; perhaps TRBD1 as D (6 bases). V was pared by 5 bases and J by 2 bases, with 16 bases between. This CDR3 has 16 residues. CDR1 is SGHAT, CDR2 FQDESV, per germline (reference sequence).

V and J are TRBV5-6 and TRBJ2-3; 10 bases are a match to TRBD2. The germline V gene encodes CDR1 SGHDT and CDR2 YYEEEE. CDR3 size: 16 residues. J gave up 0 bases and V 4 bases, and 5 bases lay outside the gene matches. The CDR3 is CASSHRTSGSTDTQYF. DNA of the CDR3: TGTGCCAGCAGCCACAGGACTAGCGGTAGCACAGATACGCAGTATTTT.

This clone was counted a single time. The chain recombines TRBV7-9 with TRBJ1-1; the D is unclear. V lost 1 base to trimming and J lost 5 bases, with 8 bases between them. Germline V lookup: CDR1 SEHNR, CDR2 FQNEAQ (reference sequence). The CDR3 loop spans 13 amino acids. In DNA form, the CDR3 reads TGTGCCAGCAGCTTAGAACAGACGACTGAAGCTTTCTTT. Translated: CASSLEQTTEAFF.

This rearrangement joins TRBV3-1 (or the pseudogene TRBV3-2) to TRBJ1-2; no reliable D call. This CDR3 contains 14 residues. The germline V gene has CDR1 LGHDT and CDR2 YNNKEL (reference sequence). Trimming cost V 1 base and J 1 base, with 7 bases left between them. CDR3 protein: CASSQAVSNYGYTF. CDR3 sequence (DNA): TGTGCCAGCAGCCAAGCTGTGAGTAACTATGGCTACACCTTC.

This rearrangement joins TRBV5-6 to TRBJ2-3, with 7 bases fitting TRBD1. CDR1 is SGHDT, CDR2 YYEEEE, per germline. Trimming removed 4 bases from V and 1 base from J; junction bases left unmatched: 3. CDR3 size: 14 residues. CDR3 nucleotides: TGTGCCAGCAGCCCCGGGACAGGCACAGATACGCAGTATTTT. Translating gives CASSPGTGTDTQYF. The full variable domain, its missing parts supplied by reference TRBV5-6 and TRBJ2-3, is DAGVTQSPTHLIKTRGQQVTLRCSPKSGHDTVSWYQQALGQGPQFIFQYYEEEERQRGNFPDRFSGHQFPNYSSELNVNALLLGDSALYLCASSPGTGTDTQYFGPGTRLTVL.

This clone showed up just once. The same CDR3 can be traced to other DNA sequences in this sample. This chain uses TRBV5-1 with TRBJ1-2; the match to TRBD1 covers 12 bases. V gave up 0 bases and J gave up 8 bases; unmatched junction bases: 5. Germline CDR1 and CDR2: SGHRS and YFSETQ. The CDR3 spans 15 residues. For the CDR3, the DNA is TGCGCCAGCAGCTTGGCCGGGACAGGGGGCGAAGGCTACACCTTC. It yields the protein CASSLAGTGGEGYTF.

The chain joins TRBV29-1 to TRBJ2-3; D unclear. The germline V and J ends were trimmed by 5 bases and 5 bases, with 5 bases remaining between them. CDR3 size: 10 residues. Germline V gene sequence: CDR1 SQVTM, CDR2 ANQGSEA. CDR3 DNA: TGCAGCGTTCTTGTAGATACGCAGTATTTT. As protein: CSVLVDTQYF.

The chain recombines TRBV19 with TRBJ1-2; D is possibly TRBD1 (5 bases). In germline, CDR1 is LNHDA, CDR2 SQIVND (reference sequence). The CDR3 is 15 residues long. Trimming cost V 10 bases and J 4 bases, with 22 bases left between them. CDR3 nucleotide sequence: TGTGCCACGGTGGAGCGGGACGATAAACTCTATGGCTACACCTTC. Amino acids: CATVERDDKLYGYTF.

This clone occurred once. This chain links TRBV2 with TRBJ2-1; no definite D call. Germline V lookup: CDR1 SNHLY, CDR2 FYNNEI. V was trimmed by 8 bases and J by 4 bases, leaving 12 bases between them. This CDR3 is 13 amino acids long. As DNA, the CDR3 is TGTGCCAGCCGCCAGAACAGATACAATGAGCAGTTCTTC. Its protein is CASRQNRYNEQFF.

The rearrangement links TRBV6-6 to TRBJ1-2; D might be TRBD1 (5 bases). This CDR3 is 15 amino acids long. V lost 6 bases and J lost 3, with 17 bases in between. CDR1 and CDR2 from the germline V gene are MNHNY and SVGAGI (reference sequence). The CDR3 is CASSPTWGGDYGYTF. Written as DNA, the CDR3 is TGTGCCAGCAGCCCCACGTGGGGAGGGGACTATGGCTACACCTTC.

J is TRBJ2-3 and V is TRBV29-1; TRBD2 matches 9 bases. This CDR3 has 14 amino acids. Germline loops: CDR1 SQVTM, CDR2 ANQGSEA. Unmatched junction bases numbered 4, after V lost 3 bases and J lost 3 bases. The CDR3 DNA sequence: TGCAGCGTTGATCAGCGGGGGGTGACAGATACGCAGTATTTT. Translating gives CSVDQRGVTDTQYF.

The J gene is TRBJ1-1, the V gene TRBV9; TRBD1 matches 7 bases. Germline assignment: CDR1 SGDLS and CDR2 YYNGEE. The CDR3 is 15 residues long. The trim removed 2 bases at V and 6 bases at J, leaving 10 bases unmatched. CDR3 nucleotide sequence: TGTGCCAGCAGCGTTACGGACAGGCCGGTTGCTGAAGCTTTCTTT. Residues: CASSVTDRPVAEAFF.

CDR3 sequence: CASSQNYKQGSGNTIYF. The CDR3 DNA sequence: TGTGCCAGCAGCCAAAATTATAAGCAGGGGAGTGGAAACACCATATATTTT. The chain has TRBV4-2 and TRBJ1-3; D may be TRBD1 (6 bases). The CDR3 has 17 residues. Germline V gives CDR1 LGHNA, CDR2 YNFKEQ. Trimming left V 2 bases short and J 3 bases short, with 17 bases between.

The J gene is TRBJ2-7, the V gene TRBV29-1; 9 nucleotides align to TRBD1. This CDR3 contains 14 residues. In germline, CDR1 is SQVTM, CDR2 ANQGSEA. The ends lost 6 bases at V and 3 bases at J; junction bases unmatched: 9. The chain's CDR3 is CSVIAGTGIYEQYF. The CDR3 DNA reads TGCAGCGTCATCGCCGGGACAGGGATCTACGAGCAGTACTTC.

This chain uses TRBV10-2 with TRBJ1-2; the match to TRBD1 covers 7 bases. The CDR3 totals 13 residues. Germline V gives CDR1 WSHSY, CDR2 SAAADI. J lost 2 bases, V lost 5 bases, and 2 bases had no gene match. CDR3 coding DNA: TGCGCCAGCAGTTCGGGACAGAACTATGGCTACACCTTC. Its translation is CASSSGQNYGYTF.

J is TRBJ2-3 and V is TRBV5-1; 10 nucleotides line up with TRBD2. The CDR3 contains 14 residues. Germline trimming cut 7 bases from V and 2 bases from J; bases unmatched to any gene: 4. Germline assignment: CDR1 SGHRS and CDR2 YFSETQ. The CDR3 reads CASGLAESTDTQYF. For the CDR3, the DNA is TGCGCCAGCGGACTAGCGGAGTCCACAGATACGCAGTATTTT. Drawing the rest from reference TRBV5-1 and TRBJ2-3, the complete variable domain is KAGVTQTPRYLIKTRGQQVTLSCSPISGHRSVSWYQQTPGQGLQFLFEYFSETQRNKGNFPGRFSGRQFSNSRSEMNVSTLELGDSALYLCASGLAESTDTQYFGPGTRLTVL.

The rearrangement links TRBV5-1 to TRBJ1-4; D unresolved. The germline gives CDR1 SGHRS, CDR2 YFSETQ. V lost 4 bases to trimming and J lost 0 bases, with 4 bases between them. The CDR3 is 13 residues long. CDR3 in amino acids: CASSESTNEKLFF. For the CDR3, the DNA is TGCGCCAGCAGCGAGTCAACTAATGAAAAACTGTTTTTT. Supplemented by reference TRBV5-1 and TRBJ1-4, the full variable domain reads KAGVTQTPRYLIKTRGQQVTLSCSPISGHRSVSWYQQTPGQGLQFLFEYFSETQRNKGNFPGRFSGRQFSNSRSEMNVSTLELGDSALYLCASSESTNEKLFFGSGTQLSVL.

The chain combines TRBV4-2 with TRBJ2-3, with 9 bases aligning to TRBD2. Germline loops: CDR1 LGHNA, CDR2 YNFKEQ. This CDR3 spans 21 amino acids. The V segment lost 4 bases and the J segment 0 bases; nucleotides outside the gene matches: 20. Written as DNA, the CDR3 is TGTGCCAGCAGCCCCGACGGAGCGGGGGGACCCACCTCCTCTAGCACAGATACGCAGTATTTT. It codes for CASSPDGAGGPTSSSTDTQYF.

In its sample, this clone was seen once. The chain carries TRBV2 and TRBJ1-1, with 10 bases fitting TRBD1. The V gene's germline CDR1 is SNHLY and CDR2 FYNNEI. The junction had 12 bases not matched to a gene; V was cut back by 9 bases and J by 2 bases. The length of the CDR3 is 16 residues. The CDR3 nucleotides are TGTGCCAGTAGATCCGGGACAGGGGCCAACAACACTGAAGCTTTCTTT. It specifies CASRSGTGANNTEAFF.

V is TRBV27 and J is TRBJ2-2; D ambiguous. The V end was cut by 1 base, the J end by 0 bases, with 6 bases between. Germline V gene data show CDR1 as MNHEY and CDR2 as SMNVEV (reference sequence). CDR3 length: 15 amino acids. The DNA for the CDR3 is TGTGCCAGCAGTTTATGGAGACCGAACACCGGGGAGCTGTTTTTT. Amino acid sequence: CASSLWRPNTGELFF.

The V call is TRBV6-6, the J call TRBJ2-2; D is unresolved. Germline values: CDR1 MNHNY, CDR2 SVGAGI (reference sequence). This CDR3 contains 14 residues. The germline V and J ends were trimmed by 5 bases and 1 base, with 8 bases remaining between them. The CDR3 spells CASSDTRNTGELFF. The CDR3 region has the DNA TGTGCCAGCAGTGACACGCGGAACACCGGGGAGCTGTTTTTT.

In nucleotides, the CDR3 is TGTGCCAGCAGCTTTAGCGGGCTGAACACCGGGGAGCTGTTTTTT. It is translated as CASSFSGLNTGELFF. V is TRBV5-4 and J is TRBJ2-2, with 7 bases lining up with TRBD2. Germline V CDR1 and CDR2: SGHNT, YYREEE (reference sequence). CDR3 length: 15 amino acids. The trim removed 2 bases at V and 1 base at J, leaving 2 bases unmatched. Full variable domain (outside the CDR3, taken from reference TRBV5-4 and TRBJ2-2): ETGVTQSPTHLIKTRGQQVTLRCSSQSGHNTVSWYQQALGQGPQFIFQYYREEENGRGNFPPRFSGLQFPNYSSELNVNALELDDSALYLCASSFSGLNTGELFFGEGSRLTVL.